Shown below are 5 T cell receptor beta chains from a single sample sequenced in a study of blood T cell repertoires in COVID-19. TCRdb's table, derived via immunoSEQ multiplex PCR, lists solely in-frame clones and lacks some. The sample contains 200,000 to 300,000 clones, approximately 90% of which appear only once. Sequenced: peripheral blood. These receptors all stem from a woman between 35 and 50 years old with acute or convalescent COVID-19.

The rearrangement links TRBV25-1 to TRBJ1-2, with TRBD1 as a possible D gene (5 bases). The CDR3 spans 14 residues. The germline V gene has CDR1 MGHDK and CDR2 SYGVNS. V lost 5 bases and J 0 bases, leaving 10 bases between the germline ends. CDR3 region: CASSWPGTNYGYTF. For the CDR3, the DNA is TGTGCCAGCAGTTGGCCAGGGACTAACTATGGCTACACCTTC.

As concerns this clone: At one boundary the junction diverges from the germline segment, which might be a read error. J is TRBJ1-2 and V is TRBV20-1, with D possibly TRBD1 on 5 matching bases. This CDR3 comprises 13 residues. Germline V gives CDR1 DFQATT, CDR2 SNEGSKA (reference sequence). In DNA form, the CDR3 reads TGCAGTGCTAGTGTGAAGGGGCGCGAACGGAACGCCTTC. Translating it yields CSASVKGRERNAF.

The J gene is TRBJ1-3, the V gene TRBV10-2, with D possibly TRBD1 on 6 matching bases. CDR3 length equals 15 residues. Trimming pared 2 bases from V and 7 bases from J, leaving 15 bases between. CDR1 is WSHSY and CDR2 is SAAADI in the germline V gene. Here the CDR3 reads CASSERTVYGNTIYF. DNA of the CDR3: TGCGCCAGCAGTGAGAGGACAGTCTACGGGAACACCATATATTTT.

V usage is TRBV25-1 and J usage is TRBJ2-7; D is possibly TRBD1 (6 bases). CDR3 length equals 13 residues. Germline V gene sequence: CDR1 MGHDK, CDR2 SYGVNS. V was cut by 6 bases and J by 0 bases, with 9 bases left in between. DNA for the CDR3: TGTGCCAGCAGACAAGGGGGCTCCTACGAGCAGTACGTC. Translation: CASRQGGSYEQYV.

V is TRBV6-2 or TRBV6-3 and J is TRBJ2-1, with 9 nucleotides matching TRBD2. V trimming: 5 bases; J trimming: 2 bases; junction bases outside the gene matches: 7. The CDR3 is 16 amino acids. Per germline, CDR1 MNHEY and CDR2 SVGEGT. The chain's CDR3 is CASSTRLAETYNEQFF. The CDR3 DNA sequence: TGTGCCAGCAGTACTCGACTAGCGGAAACCTACAATGAGCAGTTCTTC.